This T cell receptor (beta chain) is from a study of T cell changes during pregnancy in multiple sclerosis. Clones were sequenced by immunoSEQ multiplex PCR, and TCRdb holds only the in-frame ones, with some missing. The table shows fewer than 100,000 clones, with 90% to 95% occurring only once. The V gene lost 3 bases and the J gene lost 4 bases, with 16 bases spanning the gap. The CDR3 spans 15 residues. Germline values: CDR1 SGHVS, CDR2 FQNEAQ. Here the sequenced sample was peripheral blood, taken after pregnancy. This TCR came from a female donor in good health, enrolled as a control in a pregnancy study. V gene TRBV7-8 combines with J gene TRBJ2-7, with a possible D match to TRBD2 (6 bases). The chain's CDR3 is CASSLGGGIGYEQYF. CDR3 nucleotide sequence: TGTGCCAGCAGCTTGGGAGGTGGGATTGGGTACGAGCAGTACTTC.